These T cell receptor beta chains were read from a single sample in a study of HIV-infected children after antiretroviral therapy interruption. TCRdb reprocessed the 3' RACE reads via MiXCR and lists one record per CDR3 protein. The table records about 46,000 distinct CDR3 sequences, about 4.3% of them present only once. The material was CD45RA+ CD4+ T cells from PBMCs, pooled from several time points, obtained from a donor given antiretroviral therapy, either interrupted or continuous. Every receptor here comes from a pool of human donors with HIV. The CDR3 runs from the conserved cysteine through the conserved F or W. The order of the fields is clone size, D gene, CDR3 length, J gene, V gene, CDR3 DNA, CDR3 protein. The D gene is left open where the match is weak. Where a row states a size, it is once, few, many or the class of an expanded clone; other rows omit it.

clone size: many
D gene: -
CDR3 length: 17
J gene: TRBJ2-1
V gene: TRBV3-1
CDR3 DNA: TGTGCCAGCAGCCACGCGGACTTCGCCTGGGGTGCTAATGAGCAGTTCTTC
CDR3 protein: CASSHADFAWGANEQFF

clone size: many
D gene: TRBD2
CDR3 length: 15
J gene: TRBJ2-1
V gene: TRBV6-5
CDR3 DNA: TGTGCCAGCAGTTTAGTAACGGGGGGGCAGGATGAGCAGTTCTTC
CDR3 protein: CASSLVTGGQDEQFF

clone size: many
D gene: -
CDR3 length: 14
J gene: TRBJ1-5
V gene: TRBV5-1
CDR3 DNA: TGCGCCAGCAGCGCGGGACCTAGCAATCAGCCCCAGCATTTT
CDR3 protein: CASSAGPSNQPQHF

clone size: many
D gene: -
CDR3 length: 13
J gene: TRBJ1-1
V gene: TRBV20-1
CDR3 DNA: TGCAGTGCTAGCGGGTGGGAATGGTCTGAAGCTTTCTTT
CDR3 protein: CSASGWEWSEAFF

clone size: many
D gene: -
CDR3 length: 15
J gene: TRBJ2-7
V gene: TRBV6-6
CDR3 DNA: TGTGCCAGCAGTTACCCCATGGGGGGGCAGAACGAGCAGTACTTC
CDR3 protein: CASSYPMGGQNEQYF

clone size: many
D gene: -
CDR3 length: 15
J gene: TRBJ1-2
V gene: TRBV5-6
CDR3 DNA: TGTGCCAGCAGCCCCTTACCCGAGATCTCTTATGGCTACACCTTC
CDR3 protein: CASSPLPEISYGYTF

clone size: medium-sized
D gene: TRBD1
CDR3 length: 16
J gene: TRBJ2-1
V gene: TRBV4-3
CDR3 DNA: TGCGCCAGCAGCCAAGAGGGCGACAGGGCTTACAATGAGCAGTTCTTC
CDR3 protein: CASSQEGDRAYNEQFF

clone size: many
D gene: -
CDR3 length: 17
J gene: TRBJ1-1
V gene: TRBV23-1
CDR3 DNA: TGCGCCAGCAGTCAATCTCCCGGAACGGAATTGAACACTGAAGCTTTCTTT
CDR3 protein: CASSQSPGTELNTEAFF

clone size: many
D gene: -
CDR3 length: 15
J gene: TRBJ1-1
V gene: TRBV12-2
CDR3 DNA: TGTGCAAGTCGCTTAGGGACAGGCCGGAACACTGAAGCTTTCTTT
CDR3 protein: CASRLGTGRNTEAFF

clone size: many
D gene: -
CDR3 length: 14
J gene: TRBJ2-3
V gene: TRBV5-4
CDR3 DNA: TGTGCCAGCAGGCCGGACAGCGGGACAGATACGCAGTATTTT
CDR3 protein: CASRPDSGTDTQYF

clone size: many
D gene: -
CDR3 length: 16
J gene: TRBJ1-5
V gene: TRBV10-2
CDR3 DNA: TGCGCCAGCAGTGGAGGTGCAGGGATCCTCAATCAGCCCCAGCATTTT
CDR3 protein: CASSGGAGILNQPQHF

clone size: many
D gene: -
CDR3 length: 12
J gene: TRBJ1-1
V gene: TRBV3-1
CDR3 DNA: TGTGCCAGCAGCCCCCCTGTAGGTGAAGCTTTCTTT
CDR3 protein: CASSPPVGEAFF

clone size: -
D gene: -
CDR3 length: 13
J gene: TRBJ1-4
V gene: TRBV20-1
CDR3 DNA: TGCAGTGCTAGCGAGGGACTCAACGAAAAACTGTTTTTT
CDR3 protein: CSASEGLNEKLFF

clone size: many
D gene: -
CDR3 length: 13
J gene: TRBJ2-7
V gene: TRBV20-1
CDR3 DNA: TGCAGTGCGCGGTCAGACGGATATTCCGAGCAGTACTTC
CDR3 protein: CSARSDGYSEQYF

clone size: many
D gene: TRBD1
CDR3 length: 15
J gene: TRBJ2-3
V gene: TRBV27
CDR3 DNA: TGTGCCAGCAGTTTCCTGGACAGGGCCACAGATACGCAGTATTTT
CDR3 protein: CASSFLDRATDTQYF

clone size: -
D gene: -
CDR3 length: 16
J gene: TRBJ2-1
V gene: TRBV28
CDR3 DNA: TGTGCCAGCAGTTTAGGGTCCAGGGGACCCTACAATGAGCAGTTCTTC
CDR3 protein: CASSLGSRGPYNEQFF

clone size: -
D gene: -
CDR3 length: 12
J gene: TRBJ2-1
V gene: TRBV5-1
CDR3 DNA: TGCGCCAGCCTCCCTCAACAGAATGAGCAGTTCTTC
CDR3 protein: CASLPQQNEQFF

clone size: many
D gene: TRBD1
CDR3 length: 14
J gene: TRBJ1-5
V gene: TRBV12-3/TRBV12-4
CDR3 DNA: TGTGCCAGCACCAAGGGGGCCCCCCATCAGCCCCAGCATTTT
CDR3 protein: CASTKGAPHQPQHF

clone size: few
D gene: -
CDR3 length: 16
J gene: TRBJ1-6
V gene: TRBV6-1
CDR3 DNA: TGTGCCAGCAGTGAAGTGGGGGAGAGACTCAACTCACCCCTCCACTTT
CDR3 protein: CASSEVGERLNSPLHF

clone size: many
D gene: TRBD2
CDR3 length: 16
J gene: TRBJ2-1
V gene: TRBV3-1
CDR3 DNA: TGTGCCAGCAGCCACGGGGGGAGACGCTCCTACAATGAGCAGTTCTTC
CDR3 protein: CASSHGGRRSYNEQFF

clone size: medium-sized
D gene: -
CDR3 length: 16
J gene: TRBJ2-1
V gene: TRBV12-3/TRBV12-4
CDR3 DNA: TGTGCAAGCAGCTTAGTCTGGGGGTATAACTATGCTGAGCAGTTCTTC
CDR3 protein: CASSLVWGYNYAEQFF

clone size: many
D gene: -
CDR3 length: 11
J gene: TRBJ2-7
V gene: TRBV6-5
CDR3 DNA: TGTGCCACTGCCAGGGGATACGAGCAGTACTTC
CDR3 protein: CATARGYEQYF

clone size: many
D gene: TRBD1
CDR3 length: 14
J gene: TRBJ2-5
V gene: TRBV6-5
CDR3 DNA: TGTGCCAGCAGTGCGACAGGGGGAGGGGAGACCCAGTACTTC
CDR3 protein: CASSATGGGETQYF

clone size: many
D gene: TRBD1
CDR3 length: 13
J gene: TRBJ1-6
V gene: TRBV20-1
CDR3 DNA: TGCAGTGCAAAGGGACAGTGGGACAAACCCCTCCACTTT
CDR3 protein: CSAKGQWDKPLHF

clone size: many
D gene: TRBD1
CDR3 length: 16
J gene: TRBJ2-6
V gene: TRBV6-1
CDR3 DNA: TGTGCCAGCAGAGACAGGGGGAGCTCTGGGGCCAACGTCCTGACTTTC
CDR3 protein: CASRDRGSSGANVLTF

clone size: few
D gene: TRBD1
CDR3 length: 13
J gene: TRBJ2-1
V gene: TRBV4-1
CDR3 DNA: TGCGCCAGCAGCCAGACAGGGGAAAATGAGCAGTTCTTC
CDR3 protein: CASSQTGENEQFF

clone size: few
D gene: -
CDR3 length: 14
J gene: TRBJ2-1
V gene: TRBV25-1
CDR3 DNA: TGTGCCAGCTTAACTCCCCGCAGTAGGAATGAGCAGTTCTTC
CDR3 protein: CASLTPRSRNEQFF

clone size: many
D gene: -
CDR3 length: 13
J gene: TRBJ2-2
V gene: TRBV11-3
CDR3 DNA: TGTGCCAGCGAAGGAGAGAACACCGGGGAGCTGTTTTTT
CDR3 protein: CASEGENTGELFF

clone size: many
D gene: -
CDR3 length: 15
J gene: TRBJ1-2
V gene: TRBV12-3/TRBV12-4
CDR3 DNA: TGTGCCAGCAGTTTAATCTCTGGGGGCGACCCCGCCGTCACCTTC
CDR3 protein: CASSLISGGDPAVTF

clone size: -
D gene: -
CDR3 length: 13
J gene: TRBJ2-1
V gene: TRBV29-1
CDR3 DNA: TGCAGCGTTGAACGGGGCCTGGGGAATGAGCAGTTCTTC
CDR3 protein: CSVERGLGNEQFF

clone size: many
D gene: -
CDR3 length: 13
J gene: TRBJ2-2
V gene: TRBV12-3/TRBV12-4
CDR3 DNA: TGTGCCAGCAGTTTAGTTGGGACCGGGGAGCTGTTTTTT
CDR3 protein: CASSLVGTGELFF

clone size: many
D gene: -
CDR3 length: 16
J gene: TRBJ2-5
V gene: TRBV5-1
CDR3 DNA: TGCGCCAGCAGCTTCTCACAGTCACCCGCAAGCGAGACCCAGTACTTC
CDR3 protein: CASSFSQSPASETQYF

clone size: -
D gene: -
CDR3 length: 12
J gene: TRBJ1-1
V gene: TRBV9
CDR3 DNA: TGTGCCAGCAGCGTAGTCGGGACTGAAGCTTTCTTT
CDR3 protein: CASSVVGTEAFF

clone size: many
D gene: TRBD2
CDR3 length: 14
J gene: TRBJ2-1
V gene: TRBV2
CDR3 DNA: TGTGCCAGAACGGGGGGGCCGCCCAACAATGAGCAGTTCTTC
CDR3 protein: CARTGGPPNNEQFF

clone size: many
D gene: TRBD1
CDR3 length: 16
J gene: TRBJ1-2
V gene: TRBV28
CDR3 DNA: TGTGCCAGCGATAGCAGTTGGGCCGACAGGGAGGGAGGCTACACCTTC
CDR3 protein: CASDSSWADREGGYTF

clone size: many
D gene: TRBD1
CDR3 length: 14
J gene: TRBJ1-4
V gene: TRBV3-1
CDR3 DNA: TGTGCCAGCAGCCACACCGGGACAGTGGAGCAACTGTTTTTT
CDR3 protein: CASSHTGTVEQLFF

clone size: many
D gene: TRBD2
CDR3 length: 16
J gene: TRBJ2-3
V gene: TRBV4-1
CDR3 DNA: TGCGCCAGCTCCCGTCTTAGCGGGATAGCCAGAGATACGCAGTATTTT
CDR3 protein: CASSRLSGIARDTQYF

clone size: many
D gene: TRBD1
CDR3 length: 15
J gene: TRBJ1-6
V gene: TRBV28
CDR3 DNA: TGTGCCAGCAGTTTAGGTGACAGGGTTAATTCACCCCTCCACTTT
CDR3 protein: CASSLGDRVNSPLHF

clone size: many
D gene: -
CDR3 length: 15
J gene: TRBJ2-7
V gene: TRBV28
CDR3 DNA: TGTGCCAGCAGTTTATCGGGATTAGGGACCTACGAGCAGTACTTC
CDR3 protein: CASSLSGLGTYEQYF

clone size: many
D gene: -
CDR3 length: 12
J gene: TRBJ1-1
V gene: TRBV20-1
CDR3 DNA: TGCAGTGCTAGAGAGGTGGACACTGAAGCTTTCTTT
CDR3 protein: CSAREVDTEAFF

clone size: many
D gene: -
CDR3 length: 13
J gene: TRBJ2-7
V gene: TRBV12-3/TRBV12-4
CDR3 DNA: TGTGCCAGCAGTCCGGGACGGCCCTACGAGCAGTACTTC
CDR3 protein: CASSPGRPYEQYF

clone size: many
D gene: -
CDR3 length: 15
J gene: TRBJ2-2
V gene: TRBV19
CDR3 DNA: TGTGCCAGTAGTATGTGGAGTTTGCACACCGGGGAGCTGTTTTTT
CDR3 protein: CASSMWSLHTGELFF

clone size: -
D gene: -
CDR3 length: 15
J gene: TRBJ2-3
V gene: TRBV2
CDR3 DNA: TGTGCCAGCAGTGAAAGGCGGAGGAGCACAGATACGCAGTATTTT
CDR3 protein: CASSERRRSTDTQYF

clone size: few
D gene: -
CDR3 length: 15
J gene: TRBJ2-3
V gene: TRBV24-1
CDR3 DNA: TGTGCCACCAGTGGGGGCTACCAGGGACCAGATACGCAGTATTTT
CDR3 protein: CATSGGYQGPDTQYF

clone size: many
D gene: -
CDR3 length: 14
J gene: TRBJ2-7
V gene: TRBV20-1
CDR3 DNA: TGCAGTGCCCGGCTGGCTGGAAGCTCCTACGAGCAGTACTTC
CDR3 protein: CSARLAGSSYEQYF

clone size: few
D gene: -
CDR3 length: 15
J gene: TRBJ2-3
V gene: TRBV5-1
CDR3 DNA: TGCGCCAGCAGCTTGGATACACCCCAAACGGGTACGCAGTATTTT
CDR3 protein: CASSLDTPQTGTQYF

clone size: -
D gene: -
CDR3 length: 12
J gene: TRBJ1-6
V gene: TRBV20-1
CDR3 DNA: TGCAGTGCTAGAGAGGCGAATTCACCCCTCCACTTT
CDR3 protein: CSAREANSPLHF